Each of the 30 T cell receptor beta chains below was sequenced from the same sample in a study of cytomegalovirus exposure and HLA in healthy donors. The data were produced by immunoSEQ multiplex PCR, yet TCRdb's version contains in-frame clones alone and is incomplete. In the table there are fewer than 75,000 clones, roughly 92% of which are singletons. The sample consisted of PBMCs. These receptors were collected from a woman in her late teens or twenties in good health and CMV-seropositive.

The chain is built from TRBV9 and TRBJ2-5, with 10 bases fitting TRBD2. The CDR3 runs to 16 residues. CDR1 is SGDLS, CDR2 YYNGEE, per germline. With V trimmed by 0 bases and J by 4 bases, 6 bases remained unmatched. For the CDR3, the DNA is TGTGCCAGCAGCGTAGAGGCTAGCGGGAGTCGAGAGACCCAGTACTTC. It is translated as CASSVEASGSRETQYF. Filled out from reference TRBV9 and TRBJ2-5, the complete variable domain reads DSGVTQTPKHLITATGQRVTLRCSPRSGDLSVYWYQQSLDQGLQFLIQYYNGEERAKGNILERFSAQQFPDLHSELNLSSLELGDSALYFCASSVEASGSRETQYFGPGTRLLVL.

The V call is TRBV7-2, the J call TRBJ2-7; possibly TRBD1 for D (7 bases). Germline V lookup: CDR1 SGHTA, CDR2 FQGNSA. The CDR3 is made up of 17 amino acids. V lost 4 bases and J 0 bases, leaving 19 bases between the germline ends. DNA of the CDR3: TGTGCCAGCAGCTCAGGGGGGTGGGGTGCGAGCTCCTACGAGCAGTACTTC. Its protein product is CASSSGGWGASSYEQYF.

Here the CDR3 reads CASSVYGDEQYF. The CDR3 DNA sequence: TGTGCCAGCAGCGTCTACGGGGACGAGCAGTACTTC. This sequence joins TRBV9 and TRBJ2-7, with a tentative D call TRBD2 (5 bases). Germline V lookup: CDR1 SGDLS, CDR2 YYNGEE. Trimming pared 2 bases from V and 5 bases from J, leaving 8 bases between. The CDR3 has 12 residues.

This chain uses TRBV7-7 with TRBJ1-3; maybe TRBD1 (6 bases). Between the trimmed V and J ends, which lost 1 base and 2 bases, there was a span of 9 bases. CDR3 length: 15 residues. Germline-derived CDR1 and CDR2 are SSHAT and FNYEAQ (reference sequence). The chain's CDR3 is CASSLGDNPGNTIYF. CDR3 DNA: TGTGCCAGCAGCTTAGGGGACAACCCTGGAAACACCATATATTTT.

The chain joins TRBV9 to TRBJ2-3; D possibly corresponds to TRBD1 (5 bases). Per germline, CDR1 SGDLS and CDR2 YYNGEE. The CDR3 consists of 15 residues. V shed 0 bases and J shed 1 base, with 9 bases lying between them. Written as DNA, the CDR3 is TGTGCCAGCAGCGTAGAGGGGCTGGGCACAGATACGCAGTATTTT. Translation: CASSVEGLGTDTQYF. Filled out from reference TRBV9 and TRBJ2-3, the complete variable domain reads DSGVTQTPKHLITATGQRVTLRCSPRSGDLSVYWYQQSLDQGLQFLIQYYNGEERAKGNILERFSAQQFPDLHSELNLSSLELGDSALYFCASSVEGLGTDTQYFGPGTRLTVL.

The V gene is TRBV7-8, the J gene TRBJ1-6; 7 bases map to TRBD1. V lost 3 bases to trimming and J lost 10 bases; unmatched junction nucleotides: 6. This CDR3 has 14 amino acids. The germline V gene encodes CDR1 SGHVS and CDR2 FQNEAQ. CDR3 DNA: TGTGCCAGCAGCTTCCGGGACAGCGGCTCACCCCTCCACTTT. This translates into CASSFRDSGSPLHF.

The V call is TRBV7-9, the J call TRBJ1-2, with D unresolved. This CDR3 is 16 amino acids long. The V gene's germline CDR1 is SEHNR and CDR2 FQNEAQ (reference sequence). Trimming pared 1 base from V and 6 bases from J, leaving 18 bases between. This CDR3 is CASSLERIFFENGYTF. CDR3 nucleotides: TGTGCCAGCAGCTTAGAGAGGATCTTTTTCGAGAATGGCTACACCTTC.

This chain joins TRBV11-2 and TRBJ1-5; D call uncertain. From germline, CDR1 is SGHAT and CDR2 FQNNGV. This CDR3 contains 13 residues. Trimming took 5 bases from V and 6 from J, leaving 11 bases between them. The CDR3 here is CASSRDPSQPQHF. CDR3 bases: TGTGCCAGCAGCCGTGATCCTAGTCAGCCCCAGCATTTT.

This clone has a single count. The chain joins TRBV18 to TRBJ1-1; D is unclear. Trimming took off 7 bases at V and 2 bases at J, with 11 bases between the two ends. Germline V CDR1 and CDR2: KGHSH, LQKENI. This CDR3 spans 13 amino acids. CDR3 region: CASLSHYNTEAFF. The CDR3 region has the DNA TGTGCCAGCTTATCACACTATAACACTGAAGCTTTCTTT. Variable domain in full (rest from reference TRBV18 and TRBJ1-1): NAGVMQNPRHLVRRRGQEARLRCSPMKGHSHVYWYRQLPEEGLKFMVYLQKENIIDESGMPKERFSAEFPKEGPSILRIQQVVRGDSAAYFCASLSHYNTEAFFGQGTRLTVV.

The V call is TRBV2, the J call TRBJ1-3; D may be TRBD1 (5 bases). Germline lookup yields CDR1 SNHLY and CDR2 FYNNEI. This CDR3 spans 13 amino acids. V lost 7 bases, J lost 4 bases, and 11 bases lay in between. The CDR3 DNA reads TGTGCCAGCACGGGGGACGGCGGAAACACCATATATTTT. It yields the protein CASTGDGGNTIYF.

The chain recombines TRBV7-8 with TRBJ1-2; 8 bases agree with TRBD1. The CDR3 has 14 residues. Germline loops: CDR1 SGHVS, CDR2 FQNEAQ. V shed 5 bases and J 7 bases; nucleotides not matched to a gene: 9. CDR3 region: CASSPRTGKGGYTF. CDR3 nucleotides: TGTGCCAGCAGCCCCAGGACAGGGAAGGGTGGCTACACCTTC.

The chain carries TRBV5-4 and TRBJ2-1; 15 nucleotides line up with TRBD2. Losses at the gene ends were 5 bases for V and 5 bases for J; bases not matched to a gene: 8. The CDR3 length is 17 residues. Germline CDR1 reads SGHNT; CDR2 reads YYREEE (reference sequence). The CDR3 loop reads CASRPGLAGGSDNEQFF. The DNA of the CDR3 is TGTGCCAGCAGACCGGGACTAGCGGGAGGTTCGGACAATGAGCAGTTCTTC.

The chain couples TRBV30 to TRBJ2-3; D not resolved. CDR3 length: 14 residues. V shed 2 bases and J shed 0 bases, with 9 bases lying between them. The germline CDR1 and CDR2 sequences are GTSNPN and SVGIG (reference sequence). Here the CDR3 reads CAWSRSTSTDTQYF. CDR3 coding DNA: TGTGCCTGGAGTAGATCGACTAGCACAGATACGCAGTATTTT.

Comments on this clone: A junction boundary mismatches the germline segment, possibly from a read error. The CDR3 nucleotides read TGTACCAGCAGTCAAGGGGGGGTCAACGAGCAGTACTTC. This translates into CTSSQGGVNEQYF. The chain is built from TRBV6-1 and TRBJ2-7; tentatively, D is TRBD2 (7 bases). This CDR3 has 13 residues. Per the germline V gene, CDR1 is MNHNS and CDR2 is SASEGT.

The chain is built from TRBV27 and TRBJ1-5; D gene unclear. This CDR3 is 12 amino acids long. Germline CDR1 and CDR2: MNHEY and SMNVEV (reference sequence). V lost 6 bases to trimming and J lost 4 bases, with 7 bases between them. In DNA, the CDR3 is TGTGCCAGCAGGGGAGGGAATCAGCCCCAGCATTTT. Protein: CASRGGNQPQHF.

The CDR3 nucleotides read TGCGCCAGCAGACGGAGGCCCCAAGAGACCCAGTACTTC. Residues: CASRRRPQETQYF. V and J are TRBV5-1 and TRBJ2-5; D is perhaps TRBD2 (5 bases). The CDR3 has 13 amino acids. V lost 5 bases to trimming and J lost 1 base, with 9 bases between them. Germline CDR1 reads SGHRS; CDR2 reads YFSETQ.

The V gene is TRBV6-5, the J gene TRBJ2-3; no reliable D call. The CDR3 is made up of 16 amino acids. The V end lost 4 bases, the J end lost 3 bases, and 17 bases lay between the germline ends. In germline, CDR1 is MNHEY, CDR2 SVGAGI. The CDR3 sequence is CASSSQPGPATDTQYF. The CDR3 DNA reads as TGTGCCAGCAGTTCCCAGCCAGGTCCTGCGACAGATACGCAGTATTTT.

The chain carries TRBV27 and TRBJ2-7, with 8 bases matching TRBD1. Germline trimming cut 4 bases from V and 3 bases from J; bases unmatched to any gene: 8. The CDR3 extends over 15 amino acids. Per germline, CDR1 MNHEY and CDR2 SMNVEV (reference sequence). CDR3 loop: CASSSGRGQIYEQYF. The CDR3 DNA is TGTGCCAGCAGTTCTGGCAGGGGGCAAATCTACGAGCAGTACTTC.

The rearrangement uses TRBV6-5 and TRBJ1-5, with unresolved D. Trimming pared 0 bases from V and 3 bases from J, leaving 9 bases between. Germline values: CDR1 MNHEY, CDR2 SVGAGI. The CDR3 totals 15 residues. CDR3 region: CASSYSRGNNQPQHF. DNA of the CDR3: TGTGCCAGCAGTTACTCCCGGGGAAACAATCAGCCCCAGCATTTT.

CDR3 residues: CASSLIGVRETQYF. The CDR3 coding sequence is TGTGCCAGCAGTTTAATTGGCGTGAGGGAGACCCAGTACTTC. The rearrangement uses TRBV27 and TRBJ2-5, with D unclear. The V end was cut by 2 bases, the J end by 5 bases, with 12 bases between. The CDR3 is made up of 14 amino acids. The V gene's germline CDR1 is MNHEY and CDR2 SMNVEV (reference sequence).

This rearrangement joins TRBV5-6 to TRBJ1-5, with D perhaps matching TRBD1 (5 bases). CDR1 is SGHDT and CDR2 is YYEEEE in the germline V gene. V was shortened by 1 base and J by 7 bases, with 12 bases between the two germline ends. The CDR3 has 14 amino acids. This CDR3 is CASSLSSGSQPQHF. The CDR3 DNA reads as TGTGCCAGCAGCTTGAGTTCAGGGTCACAGCCCCAGCATTTT.

J is TRBJ2-3 and V is TRBV6-6; 7 bases are a match to TRBD1. The J segment lost 6 bases and the V segment lost 2 bases, leaving 2 bases of the junction unmatched. Germline V gene lookup returns CDR1 MNHNY and CDR2 SVGAGI (reference sequence). The CDR3 covers 13 residues. DNA for the CDR3: TGTGCCAGCAGTTACCGCAGGGGGGATACGCAGTATTTT. It is translated as CASSYRRGDTQYF.

Here the CDR3 DNA reads TGCGCCAGCAGCTTGCAACAGGGTCATGAAGCTTTCTTT. Protein: CASSLQQGHEAFF. The chain links TRBV5-1 to TRBJ1-1; perhaps TRBD1 as D (6 bases). There are 13 residues in the CDR3. Germline CDR1 and CDR2: SGHRS and YFSETQ. V lost 1 base and J lost 7, with 11 bases in between.

The rearrangement joins TRBV7-6 to TRBJ2-2; 8 positions agree with TRBD2. Germline CDR1 reads SGHVS; CDR2 reads FNYEAQ. The CDR3 runs 17 residues. Trimming removed 5 bases from V and 7 bases from J; junction bases left unmatched: 15. CDR3 amino acids: CASSPTSGGPWDGELFF. As DNA, the CDR3 is TGTGCCAGCAGCCCTACTTCGGGAGGGCCGTGGGACGGGGAGCTGTTTTTT.

V is TRBV4-2 and J is TRBJ1-1, with a tentative D call TRBD1 (5 bases). V was shortened by 2 bases and J by 6 bases, with 16 bases between the two germline ends. This CDR3 is 15 amino acids long. Germline V gene data show CDR1 as LGHNA and CDR2 as YNFKEQ. The chain's CDR3 is CASSQTVLGAPEAFF. DNA for the CDR3: TGTGCCAGCAGCCAAACCGTCCTAGGGGCGCCTGAAGCTTTCTTT.

The rearrangement links TRBV29-1 to TRBJ1-2, with D possibly being TRBD1 (6 bases). Germline V lookup: CDR1 SQVTM, CDR2 ANQGSEA. V was clipped by 5 bases and J by 4 bases, with 11 bases between them. CDR3 length equals 12 residues. The CDR3 here is CSVTDRSYGYTF. DNA for the CDR3: TGCAGCGTTACAGACAGGTCCTATGGCTACACCTTC.

The rearrangement links TRBV10-1 to TRBJ2-7; 9 bases are shared with TRBD2. This CDR3 has 16 residues. With V trimmed by 0 bases and J by 7 bases, 10 bases remained unmatched. Germline-derived CDR1 and CDR2 are WNHNN and SYGVQD (reference sequence). The CDR3 nucleotides are TGCGCCAGCAGTGAGTCGAACGAGCGGGAGGTTGGGGAGCAGTACTTC. It specifies CASSESNEREVGEQYF.

This chain joins TRBV7-9 and TRBJ1-4; D gene unclear. The germline gives CDR1 SEHNR, CDR2 FQNEAQ (reference sequence). Trimming stripped 5 bases from V and 0 bases from J, with 13 bases between. The CDR3 runs 16 residues. CDR3 nucleotides: TGTGCCAGCAGCCCAGCAGGTTATGCAACTAATGAAAAACTGTTTTTT. Its translation is CASSPAGYATNEKLFF.

V gene TRBV2 combines with J gene TRBJ2-2; D not certain. The CDR3 runs to 15 residues. Germline V lookup: CDR1 SNHLY, CDR2 FYNNEI. The germline V and J ends were trimmed by 3 bases and 3 bases, with 11 bases remaining between them. CDR3 region: CASSEARGDTGELFF. DNA of the CDR3: TGTGCCAGCAGTGAGGCCCGAGGCGACACCGGGGAGCTGTTTTTT.

The V gene is TRBV15, the J gene TRBJ2-1, with a weak D call TRBD2 (6 bases). This CDR3 has 17 residues. Trimming took off 3 bases at V and 9 bases at J, with 24 bases between the two ends. Germline V lookup: CDR1 LNHNV, CDR2 YYDKDF (reference sequence). The CDR3 sequence: CATSRTGTRLLGGEQFF. DNA of the CDR3: TGTGCCACCAGCAGGACCGGGACTCGATTGTTGGGGGGTGAGCAGTTCTTC.